One and the same sample provided the 7 T cell receptor beta chains below, sequenced in a study of patients and donors after allogeneic stem cell transplantation. TCRdb analysed the RT-PCR reads with MiXCR anew, one entry per CDR3 protein. This table holds 98,000 or so distinct CDR3 sequences, less than 45% found once. The sequenced sample consisted of blood, either unsorted or a sorted T cell fraction (not recorded which). The source is a human donor who was either an allogeneic HSCT recipient or a stem cell or donor lymphocyte infusion donor (not recorded which). It is not recorded whose cells these are; they may come from a transplant donor.

This clonotype has more than one count but fewer than ten. The CDR3, as DNA: TGTGCCAGCAGCATATCCGGAACCTTGAACACTGAAGCTTTCTTT. Protein product: CASSISGTLNTEAFF. The J gene is TRBJ1-1, the V gene TRBV7-2, with D hard to call. Trimming cost V 5 bases and J 0 bases, with 13 bases left between them. CDR1 is SGHTA and CDR2 is FQGNSA in the germline V gene. The CDR3 spans 15 residues.

About this clonotype: The junction differs from germline at one of its ends, possibly a read error. This sequence joins TRBV12-3 or TRBV12-4 and TRBJ2-2; 12 bases fit TRBD2. The CDR3 length is 15 residues. CDR3 sequence reads: CASTTGTSGPGVLFF. As DNA, the CDR3 is TGTGCCAGCACCACGGGGACTAGCGGGCCTGGGGTGCTGTTTTTT.

The chain uses TRBV27 and TRBJ2-2; 9 nucleotides agree with TRBD2. The CDR3 covers 14 residues. The germline V gene encodes CDR1 MNHEY and CDR2 SMNVEV (reference sequence). V shed 4 bases, J shed 10 bases, and the junction held 7 bases outside the gene matches. CDR3 sequence reads: CASSWGVAGAELFF. The CDR3 DNA sequence: TGTGCCAGCAGTTGGGGGGTAGCGGGAGCGGAGCTGTTTTTT.

This clonotype was counted only a few times. The rearrangement joins TRBV18 to TRBJ1-1; a weak D match, TRBD1 (5 bases). Germline assignment: CDR1 KGHSH and CDR2 LQKENI. The germline V and J ends were trimmed by 5 bases and 5 bases, with 12 bases remaining between them. The CDR3 sequence is 13 residues long. CDR3 loop: CASSSSRDTEAFF. The CDR3 DNA reads TGTGCCAGCTCATCCTCCAGGGATACTGAAGCTTTCTTT.

Of note for this clonotype: At one end, the junction sequence differs from germline, possibly due to a read error. V usage is TRBV27 and J usage is TRBJ1-2; D not certain. This CDR3 has 14 amino acids. CDR1 is MNHEY and CDR2 is SMNVEV in the germline V gene (reference sequence). The chain's CDR3 is CTSSLSGGNYGYTF. CDR3 DNA sequence: TGTACCAGCAGTTTATCCGGAGGGAACTATGGCTACACCTTC.

J is TRBJ2-3 and V is TRBV4-3; 9 bases fit TRBD1. The V and J ends lost 4 bases and 2 bases, in that order; junction bases with no gene match: 4. The CDR3 runs 15 residues. Germline values: CDR1 LGHNA, CDR2 YSLEER. CDR3 amino acids: CASSRDRAFTDTQYF. CDR3 sequence (DNA): TGCGCCAGCAGCCGGGACAGGGCGTTCACAGATACGCAGTATTTT.

The sample holds a few counts of this clonotype. The V and J genes are TRBV7-2 and TRBJ1-2, with 12 nucleotides matching TRBD1. The CDR3 spans 17 residues. Germline V CDR1 and CDR2: SGHTA, FQGNSA. V lost 5 bases, J lost 4 bases, and 11 bases stayed unmatched. CDR3 sequence reads: CASSNLPGQGAGYGYTF. The CDR3 coding sequence is TGTGCCAGCAGCAATCTGCCGGGACAGGGGGCGGGCTATGGCTACACCTTC.